Presented here are 10 T cell receptor beta chains from one specimen sequenced in a study of blood T cell repertoires in COVID-19 (TCRdb year 2020). Libraries were built with the immunoSEQ multiplex PCR assay. The table was pulled from immuneACCESS by TCRdb, which kept in-frame rearrangements only. Such tables lose some clones; where checked, under half of the loss comes from unresolved V genes, and the rest has no known cause. Present in this sample are around 120,000 clones, approximately 80% of which were seen just once. In total, the top ten clones hold 1.5% to 2% of the sample. Sequenced: peripheral blood. These receptors all stem from a man in his 70s with acute or convalescent COVID-19.

The chain is built from TRBV2 and TRBJ2-5; 9 nucleotides line up with TRBD1. This CDR3 spans 14 amino acids. Germline CDR1 is SNHLY and CDR2 is FYNNEI. The junction had 7 bases not matched to a gene; V was cut back by 6 bases and J by 5 bases. In DNA form, the CDR3 reads TGTGCCAGCAGACAACAGGGGGCTGGGGAGACCCAGTACTTC. Translation gives CASRQQGAGETQYF.

In its sample, this clone was seen a few times. The chain combines TRBV15 with TRBJ1-1; no clear D. CDR3 size: 15 residues. Deletions cut 5 bases from V and 2 bases from J, with 15 bases between. CDR1 is LNHNV and CDR2 is YYDKDF in the germline V gene (reference sequence). CDR3 protein: CATSRSRGENTEAFF. CDR3 DNA sequence: TGTGCCACCAGCCGCTCTCGGGGTGAAAACACTGAAGCTTTCTTT.

J is TRBJ2-5 and V is TRBV14; no clear D gene. Trimming left V 0 bases short and J 8 bases short, with 4 bases between. The CDR3 covers 11 residues. Germline-derived CDR1 and CDR2 are SGHDN and FVKESK. The CDR3 protein is CASSQDLTQYF. Here the CDR3 DNA reads TGTGCCAGCAGCCAAGATCTAACCCAGTACTTC.

The chain carries TRBV19 and TRBJ1-5, with a weak D call TRBD1 (5 bases). Trimming stripped 4 bases from V and 7 bases from J, with 11 bases between. The germline gives CDR1 LNHDA, CDR2 SQIVND (reference sequence). This CDR3 spans 13 amino acids. The DNA of the CDR3 is TGTGCCAGTAGTAGGGGGGGGGACCAGCCCCAGCATTTT. Protein: CASSRGGDQPQHF.

V is TRBV5-6 and J is TRBJ1-5, with 7 bases matching TRBD1. Germline loops: CDR1 SGHDT, CDR2 YYEEEE. This CDR3 region has 16 residues. V lost 3 bases, J lost 6 bases, and 12 bases stayed unmatched. The CDR3 DNA reads as TGTGCCAGCAGCTCCTCTCTCACAGGGGTTGGTCAGCCCCAGCATTTT. Encoded protein: CASSSSLTGVGQPQHF.

V gene TRBV7-6 combines with J gene TRBJ1-1; TRBD1 agrees at 8 bases. CDR3 length: 15 amino acids. Germline loops: CDR1 SGHVS, CDR2 FNYEAQ. The V and J ends lost 2 bases and 6 bases, in that order; junction bases with no gene match: 8. This chain's CDR3 is CASSLSPRGPAEAFF. CDR3 bases: TGTGCCAGCAGCTTATCGCCCAGGGGGCCCGCTGAAGCTTTCTTT. The full variable domain, its missing parts supplied by reference TRBV7-6 and TRBJ1-1, is GAGVSQSPRYKVTKRGQDVALRCDPISGHVSLYWYRQALGQGPEFLTYFNYEAQQDKSGLPNDRFSAERPEGSISTLTIQRTEQRDSAMYRCASSLSPRGPAEAFFGQGTRLTVV.

The chain uses TRBV15 and TRBJ1-6; TRBD1 aligns across 10 bases. V lost 1 base and J lost 9; bases outside the gene matches: 3. Per germline, CDR1 LNHNV and CDR2 YYDKDF (reference sequence). The CDR3 length is 15 residues. This chain's CDR3 is CATSRARDRGSPLHF. CDR3 bases: TGTGCCACCAGCAGAGCCCGGGACAGGGGTTCACCCCTCCACTTT.

V and J are TRBV29-1 and TRBJ1-2, with 8 bases that match TRBD1. Germline loops: CDR1 SQVTM, CDR2 ANQGSEA. The CDR3 runs to 12 residues. The J segment lost 5 bases and the V segment lost 7 bases, leaving 6 bases of the junction unmatched. For the CDR3, the DNA is TGCAGCGCTTCGACAGGGGCATATGGCTACACCTTC. This translates into CSASTGAYGYTF.

V usage is TRBV24-1 and J usage is TRBJ2-2, with 8 bases lining up with TRBD1. The length of the CDR3 is 16 residues. Trimming took 3 bases from V and 0 from J; bases not matched to a gene: 2. Germline assignment: CDR1 KGHDR and CDR2 SFDVKD. The CDR3: CATSDGTGANTGELFF. In nucleotides, the CDR3 is TGTGCCACCAGTGATGGGACAGGCGCGAACACCGGGGAGCTGTTTTTT.

This clone was seen only once. The chain has TRBV7-8 and TRBJ2-7; TRBD1 aligns across 8 bases. This CDR3 region has 13 residues. Germline CDR1 SGHVS, CDR2 FQNEAQ. With V trimmed by 3 bases and J by 12 bases, 10 bases remained unmatched. The CDR3 DNA reads as TGTGCCAGCAGCTTGGGACAGGCCGGGGATCCGTACTTC. It translates to CASSLGQAGDPYF.